The 24 T cell receptor beta chains listed next were all sequenced from one sample in a study of blood T cell repertoires in COVID-19. Data came from immunoSEQ multiplex PCR; TCRdb stores just in-frame clones and leaves some out. The sample holds fewer than 200,000 clones, about four fifths seen once. Sequenced material: peripheral blood. The receptors shown here come from a woman of 80 years or more with acute or convalescent COVID-19.

CDR3 in amino acids: CASSQNSGGTEAFF. The CDR3 nucleotides are TGTGCCAGCAGCCAGAACTCGGGGGGCACTGAAGCTTTCTTT. The chain employs TRBV3-1 (or the pseudogene TRBV3-2) and TRBJ1-1; weak D call: TRBD1 (5 bases). Trimming took 3 bases from V and 4 from J, leaving 12 bases between them. Germline CDR1 LGHDT, CDR2 YNNKEL (reference sequence). The length of the CDR3 is 14 residues.

This clone was seen once. This chain connects TRBV28 to TRBJ1-5; D gene uncertain. Per germline, CDR1 MDHEN and CDR2 SYDVKM. The CDR3 contains 14 residues. Trimming stripped 7 bases from V and 2 bases from J, with 12 bases between. CDR3 coding DNA: TGTGCCAGCACGTTACGTGAGCGCAATCAGCCCCAGCATTTT. This gives the protein CASTLRERNQPQHF.

This sequence joins TRBV5-1 and TRBJ2-1, with TRBD1 matching 7 bases. CDR1 and CDR2 from the germline V gene are SGHRS and YFSETQ. The CDR3 consists of 13 residues. After removal of 7 bases from V and 8 bases from J, the junction contained 9 bases not matched to a gene. CDR3 sequence (DNA): TGCGCCAGCTCGGTAGAGGGGGCTTATGAGCAGTTCTTC. This codes for CASSVEGAYEQFF.

The table lists this clone with a count of one. The chain has TRBV12-3 or TRBV12-4 and TRBJ2-7, with TRBD1 identical over 11 bases. This CDR3 spans 13 amino acids. The junction had 6 bases not matched to a gene; V was cut back by 9 bases and J by 5 bases. The CDR3 DNA sequence: TGTGCCAGTAGGACAGGGGGCGTCGACGAGCAGTACTTC. It translates to CASRTGGVDEQYF.

The chain joins TRBV5-1 to TRBJ1-1; the D gene is possibly TRBD1 (5 bases). The CDR3 runs 14 residues. Germline V lookup: CDR1 SGHRS, CDR2 YFSETQ. Trimming cost V 0 bases and J 6 bases, with 12 bases left between them. The CDR3, as DNA: TGCGCCAGCAGCTTGGCCGGGGGTGGTGCTGAAGCTTTCTTT. Translating gives CASSLAGGGAEAFF.

V and J are TRBV6-6 and TRBJ2-7; 9 bases are a match to TRBD2. The CDR3 has 15 amino acids. Per the germline V gene, CDR1 is MNHNY and CDR2 is SVGAGI (reference sequence). V shed 6 bases, J shed 1 base, and the junction held 7 bases outside the gene matches. In DNA form, the CDR3 reads TGTGCCAGCAGCCGCGGGACTAGCTGGTCCTACGAGCAGTACTTC. This sequence encodes CASSRGTSWSYEQYF.

Only one count was recorded for this clone. The rearrangement joins TRBV11-2 to TRBJ2-1, with TRBD1 as a possible D gene (6 bases). Germline lookup yields CDR1 SGHAT and CDR2 FQNNGV. Trimming removed 3 bases at V and 5 bases at J, with 11 bases between. CDR3 length equals 14 residues. CDR3 DNA: TGTGCCAGCAGCTTCCCGACAGGAGACAATGAGCAGTTCTTC. Its protein product is CASSFPTGDNEQFF.

The table lists this clone with a few counts. CDR3 sequence: CASTPYSNQPQHF. The CDR3 coding sequence is TGTGCCAGCACCCCCTATAGCAATCAGCCCCAGCATTTT. This sequence joins TRBV28 and TRBJ1-5; the D is unclear. The length of the CDR3 is 13 residues. Trimming shortened V by 7 bases and J by 0 bases, and 7 bases separated the two germline ends. The germline gives CDR1 MDHEN, CDR2 SYDVKM.

This chain uses TRBV29-1 with TRBJ1-4, with 7 bases matching TRBD1. With 3 bases clipped from V and 11 bases from J, the junction kept 6 bases outside the gene matches. Germline loops: CDR1 SQVTM, CDR2 ANQGSEA. The CDR3 is made up of 12 amino acids. The CDR3 coding sequence is TGCAGCGTTGACAGGGGGTTAGGGAAACTGTTTTTT. It yields the protein CSVDRGLGKLFF.

The V call is TRBV18, the J call TRBJ2-2; 10 bases are shared with TRBD2. With V trimmed by 5 bases and J by 0 bases, 15 bases remained unmatched. CDR1 is KGHSH and CDR2 is LQKENI in the germline V gene. This CDR3 contains 20 residues. The CDR3 DNA follows: TGTGCCAGCTCATTACGTCCTAGGACTAGCGGAGGGTCGAACACCGGGGAGCTGTTTTTT. Encoded protein: CASSLRPRTSGGSNTGELFF.

The chain links TRBV5-4 to TRBJ2-7; TRBD2 matches 8 bases. The junction had 4 bases not matched to a gene; V was cut back by 0 bases and J by 5 bases. The CDR3 runs to 14 residues. Germline V gives CDR1 SGHNT, CDR2 YYREEE (reference sequence). In nucleotides, the CDR3 is TGTGCCAGCAGCTTGGCGGGGGGGCGCGACGAGCAGTACTTC. Protein sequence: CASSLAGGRDEQYF.

The J gene is TRBJ2-1, the V gene TRBV19; possibly TRBD2 for D (5 bases). Germline V lookup: CDR1 LNHDA, CDR2 SQIVND (reference sequence). This CDR3 comprises 14 residues. V was cut by 7 bases and J by 2 bases, with 12 bases left in between. The CDR3 DNA reads TGTGCCAGTATCGGGGATCAGGCCTACAATGAGCAGTTCTTC. Translated: CASIGDQAYNEQFF.

The chain has TRBV9 and TRBJ2-1; TRBD1 matches 9 bases. This CDR3 contains 16 residues. V was clipped by 3 bases and J by 9 bases; unmatched bases: 13. Looked up from germline, CDR1 is SGDLS and CDR2 is YYNGEE. The CDR3 sequence is CASSGGTGFLLGEQFF. CDR3 in DNA: TGTGCCAGCAGCGGTGGGACAGGGTTTCTTCTCGGTGAGCAGTTCTTC.

V is TRBV5-6 and J is TRBJ2-1, with 11 bases fitting TRBD2. In germline, CDR1 is SGHDT, CDR2 YYEEEE. V lost 5 bases to trimming and J lost 3 bases; unmatched junction nucleotides: 7. The CDR3 runs 16 residues. The CDR3 sequence: CASSSPSGRNYNEQFF. DNA for the CDR3: TGTGCCAGCAGTTCTCCTAGCGGGAGGAACTACAATGAGCAGTTCTTC.

This clone showed up just a few times. V is TRBV6-5 and J is TRBJ1-5, with 7 bases lining up with TRBD1. Per the germline V gene, CDR1 is MNHEY and CDR2 is SVGAGI. The CDR3 consists of 14 residues. Trimming cost V 6 bases and J 5 bases; bases outside gene matches: 7. The CDR3, as DNA: TGTGCCAGCAGGACATGGACAGGCTATCAGCCCCAGCATTTT. It is translated as CASRTWTGYQPQHF.

The J gene is TRBJ2-3, the V gene TRBV5-5; D is uncertain. Germline assignment: CDR1 SGHKS and CDR2 YYEKEE (reference sequence). This CDR3 contains 15 residues. Trimming pared 0 bases from V and 3 bases from J, leaving 11 bases between. Here the CDR3 reads CASSLAAVGTDTQYF. The CDR3 nucleotides are TGTGCCAGCAGCTTGGCCGCGGTTGGAACAGATACGCAGTATTTT.

The chain combines TRBV21-1 with TRBJ2-7; the table assigns TRBD1, which was not confirmed against the DNA. TRBV21-1 is designated a pseudogene. The CDR3 covers 14 residues. Written as DNA, the CDR3 is TGTGCCAGCGGGTTATTACAGGGGGCCGACGAGCAGTACTTC. Protein product: CASGLLQGADEQYF.

The chain links TRBV5-1 to TRBJ2-1, with D perhaps TRBD2 (5 bases). The CDR3 consists of 15 residues. CDR1 is SGHRS, CDR2 YFSETQ, per germline. Trimming shortened V by 4 bases and J by 7 bases, and 18 bases separated the two germline ends. CDR3 coding DNA: TGCGCCAGCAGCCGAGGGAACAGTGGTGGGAATGAGCAGTTCTTC. Protein sequence: CASSRGNSGGNEQFF.

This chain joins TRBV27 and TRBJ2-1, with 9 bases lining up with TRBD2. CDR3 size: 13 residues. CDR1 is MNHEY, CDR2 SMNVEV, per germline (reference sequence). Germline trimming cut 6 bases from V and 7 bases from J; bases unmatched to any gene: 4. The DNA for the CDR3 is TGTGCCAGCAGGGGGACTAGCAGGAATGAGCAGTTCTTC. This sequence encodes CASRGTSRNEQFF.

This clone was found a few times. V and J are TRBV12-3 or TRBV12-4 and TRBJ2-1; perhaps TRBD1 as D (5 bases). Trimming took off 5 bases at V and 15 bases at J, with 14 bases between the two ends. The CDR3 runs to 11 residues. CDR3 bases: TGTGCCAGCAGTCCAACAGGCTCACCGTTCTTC. This gives the protein CASSPTGSPFF.

The V and J genes are TRBV10-3 and TRBJ2-5; 7 bases are a match to TRBD2. V lost 0 bases to trimming and J lost 10 bases; unmatched junction nucleotides: 5. Germline CDR1 ENHRY, CDR2 SYGVKD. The CDR3 is 13 residues long. CDR3 nucleotide sequence: TGTGCCATCAGTGAGTCCGGACTAGGAGGCCAGTACTTC. It encodes CAISESGLGGQYF.

The rearrangement joins TRBV18 to TRBJ1-2; D is possibly TRBD1 (5 bases). V was trimmed by 4 bases and J by 6 bases, leaving 15 bases between them. The CDR3 extends over 14 amino acids. Germline values: CDR1 KGHSH, CDR2 LQKENI. The CDR3 is CASSRGLLQDGYTF. DNA of the CDR3: TGTGCCAGCTCACGGGGACTGCTACAGGATGGCTACACCTTC.

This chain links TRBV5-1 with TRBJ1-2; a possible D gene is TRBD1 (6 bases). This CDR3 contains 11 residues. The ends were cut back, 6 bases at V and 6 bases at J, with 9 bases in the middle. The germline gives CDR1 SGHRS, CDR2 YFSETQ. The CDR3 DNA follows: TGCGCCAGCAAGGGGGTAAATGGCTACACCTTC. It yields the protein CASKGVNGYTF.

The V gene is TRBV2, the J gene TRBJ2-6, with D tentatively TRBD1 (6 bases). The CDR3 totals 13 residues. The V gene lost 6 bases and the J gene lost 6 bases, with 9 bases spanning the gap. Germline CDR1 is SNHLY and CDR2 is FYNNEI. The CDR3 sequence is CASSPGQANVLTF. The CDR3, as DNA: TGTGCCAGCAGCCCGGGACAGGCCAACGTCCTGACTTTC.